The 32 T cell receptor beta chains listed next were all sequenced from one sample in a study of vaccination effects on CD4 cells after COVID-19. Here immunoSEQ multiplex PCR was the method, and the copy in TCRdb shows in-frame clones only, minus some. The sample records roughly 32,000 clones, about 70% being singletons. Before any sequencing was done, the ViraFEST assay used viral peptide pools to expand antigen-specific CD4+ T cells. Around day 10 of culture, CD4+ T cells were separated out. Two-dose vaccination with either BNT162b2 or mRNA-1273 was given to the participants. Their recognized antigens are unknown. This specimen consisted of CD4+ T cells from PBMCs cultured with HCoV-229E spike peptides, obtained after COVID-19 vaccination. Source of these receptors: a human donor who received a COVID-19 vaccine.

In DNA form, the CDR3 reads TGCGCCAGCAGTCAGGGTTCACCCCTCCACTTT. It translates to CASSQGSPLHF. V is TRBV5-1 and J is TRBJ1-6; a possible D gene is TRBD1 (5 bases). Germline V gene lookup returns CDR1 SGHRS and CDR2 YFSETQ. Trimming pared 5 bases from V and 9 bases from J, leaving 6 bases between. The CDR3 covers 11 residues.

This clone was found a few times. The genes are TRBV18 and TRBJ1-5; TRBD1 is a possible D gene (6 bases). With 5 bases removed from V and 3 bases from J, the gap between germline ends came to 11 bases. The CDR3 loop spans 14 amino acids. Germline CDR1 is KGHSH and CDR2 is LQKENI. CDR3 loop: CASSSQGVNQPQHF. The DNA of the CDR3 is TGTGCCAGCTCATCACAGGGCGTCAATCAGCCCCAGCATTTT.

This CDR3 is CASSKVRGLNTEAFF. The DNA for the CDR3 is TGTGCCAGCAGCAAAGTTAGGGGATTGAACACTGAAGCTTTCTTT. The chain combines TRBV21-1 with TRBJ1-1; TRBD1 is taken as the D call from the table, unchecked against the DNA. TRBV21-1 corresponds to a pseudogene. The CDR3 covers 15 residues.

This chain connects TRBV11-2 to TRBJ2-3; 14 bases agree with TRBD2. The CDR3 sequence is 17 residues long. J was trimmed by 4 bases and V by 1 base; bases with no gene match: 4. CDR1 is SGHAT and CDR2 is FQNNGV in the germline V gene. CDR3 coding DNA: TGTGCCAGCAGCTTAGTCCGGACTAGCGGGGGGTCAGATACGCAGTATTTT. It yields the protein CASSLVRTSGGSDTQYF. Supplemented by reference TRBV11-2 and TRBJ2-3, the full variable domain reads EAGVAQSPRYKIIEKRQSVAFWCNPISGHATLYWYQQILGQGPKLLIQFQNNGVVDDSQLPKDRFSAERLKGVDSTLKIQPAKLEDSAVYLCASSLVRTSGGSDTQYFGPGTRLTVL.

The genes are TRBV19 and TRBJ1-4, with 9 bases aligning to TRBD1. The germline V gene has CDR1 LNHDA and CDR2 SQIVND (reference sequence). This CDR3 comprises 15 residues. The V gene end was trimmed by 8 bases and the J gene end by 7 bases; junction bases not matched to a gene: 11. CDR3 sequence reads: CASQTRGQGGEKLFF. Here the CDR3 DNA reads TGTGCCAGTCAAACTCGGGGACAGGGCGGTGAAAAACTGTTTTTT.

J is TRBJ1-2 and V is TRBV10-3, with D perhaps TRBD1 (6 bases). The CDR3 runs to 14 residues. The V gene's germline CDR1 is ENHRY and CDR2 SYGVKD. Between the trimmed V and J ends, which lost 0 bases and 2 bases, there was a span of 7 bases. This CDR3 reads CAISESQGNYGYTF. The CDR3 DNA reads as TGTGCCATCAGTGAGTCCCAGGGGAACTATGGCTACACCTTC.

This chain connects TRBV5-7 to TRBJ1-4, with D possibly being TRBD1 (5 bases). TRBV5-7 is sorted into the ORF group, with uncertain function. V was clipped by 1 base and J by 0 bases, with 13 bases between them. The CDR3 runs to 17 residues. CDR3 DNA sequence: TGTGCCAGCAGCTTGATTCGGGGCGGGGCAACTAATGAAAAACTGTTTTTT. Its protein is CASSLIRGGATNEKLFF.

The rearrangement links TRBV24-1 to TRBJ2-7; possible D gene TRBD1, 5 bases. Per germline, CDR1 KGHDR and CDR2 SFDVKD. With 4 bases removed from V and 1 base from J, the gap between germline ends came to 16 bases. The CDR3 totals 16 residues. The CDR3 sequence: CATSDSWTNPSYEQYF. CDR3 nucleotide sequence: TGTGCCACCAGTGACTCATGGACAAATCCTTCCTACGAGCAGTACTTC.

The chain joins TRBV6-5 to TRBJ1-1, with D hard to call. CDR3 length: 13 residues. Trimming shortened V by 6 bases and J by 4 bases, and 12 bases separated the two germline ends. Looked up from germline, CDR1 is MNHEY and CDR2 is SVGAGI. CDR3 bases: TGTGCCAGCAGGTCCGGAGGGAGCACTGAAGCTTTCTTT. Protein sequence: CASRSGGSTEAFF.

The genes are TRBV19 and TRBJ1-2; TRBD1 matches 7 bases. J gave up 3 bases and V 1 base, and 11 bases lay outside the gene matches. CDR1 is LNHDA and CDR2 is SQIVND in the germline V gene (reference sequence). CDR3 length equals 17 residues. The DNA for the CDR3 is TGTGCCAGTAGTATAGCGGACAGGCTCTCGATCTACTATGGCTACACCTTC. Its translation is CASSIADRLSIYYGYTF. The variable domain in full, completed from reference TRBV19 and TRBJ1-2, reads DGGITQSPKYLFRKEGQNVTLSCEQNLNHDAMYWYRQDPGQGLRLIYYSQIVNDFQKGDIAEGYSVSREKKESFPLTVTSAQKNPTAFYLCASSIADRLSIYYGYTFGSGTRLTVV.

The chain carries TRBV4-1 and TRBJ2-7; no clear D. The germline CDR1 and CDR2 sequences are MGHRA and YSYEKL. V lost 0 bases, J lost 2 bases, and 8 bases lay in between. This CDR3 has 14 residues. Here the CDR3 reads CASSQEFITYEQYF. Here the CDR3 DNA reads TGCGCCAGCAGCCAAGAATTCATCACCTACGAGCAGTACTTC.

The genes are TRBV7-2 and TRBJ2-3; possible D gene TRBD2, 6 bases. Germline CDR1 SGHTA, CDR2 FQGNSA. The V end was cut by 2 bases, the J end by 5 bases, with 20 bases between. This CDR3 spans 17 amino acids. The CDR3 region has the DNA TGTGCCAGCAGCTTAAACTTCGGTCCGAGACTAGGAGATACGCAGTATTTT. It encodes CASSLNFGPRLGDTQYF.

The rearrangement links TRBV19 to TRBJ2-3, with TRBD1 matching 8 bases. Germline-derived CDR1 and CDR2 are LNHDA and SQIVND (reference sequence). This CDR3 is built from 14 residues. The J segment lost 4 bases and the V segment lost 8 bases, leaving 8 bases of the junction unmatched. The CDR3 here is CASGQGGLPDTQYF. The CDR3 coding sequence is TGTGCCAGTGGACAGGGTGGGCTTCCAGATACGCAGTATTTT.

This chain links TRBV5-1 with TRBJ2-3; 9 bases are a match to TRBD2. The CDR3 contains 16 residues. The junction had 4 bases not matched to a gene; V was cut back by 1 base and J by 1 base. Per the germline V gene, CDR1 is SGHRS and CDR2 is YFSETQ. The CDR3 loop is CASSLPVAGGTDTQYF. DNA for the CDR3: TGCGCCAGCAGCTTGCCAGTAGCGGGGGGCACAGATACGCAGTATTTT.

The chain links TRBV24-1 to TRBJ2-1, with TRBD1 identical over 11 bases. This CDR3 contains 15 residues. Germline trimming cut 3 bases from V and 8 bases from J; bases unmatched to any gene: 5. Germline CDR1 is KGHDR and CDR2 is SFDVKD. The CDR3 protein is CATSDAGQGAYEQFF. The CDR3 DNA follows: TGTGCCACCAGTGATGCCGGACAGGGGGCGTATGAGCAGTTCTTC.

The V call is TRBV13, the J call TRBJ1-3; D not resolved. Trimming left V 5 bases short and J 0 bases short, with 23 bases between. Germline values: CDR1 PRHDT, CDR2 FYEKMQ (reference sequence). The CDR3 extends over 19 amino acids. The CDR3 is CASSEQPGFFSPSGNTIYF. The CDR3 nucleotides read TGTGCCAGCAGCGAACAACCGGGGTTTTTCAGCCCCTCTGGAAACACCATATATTTT.

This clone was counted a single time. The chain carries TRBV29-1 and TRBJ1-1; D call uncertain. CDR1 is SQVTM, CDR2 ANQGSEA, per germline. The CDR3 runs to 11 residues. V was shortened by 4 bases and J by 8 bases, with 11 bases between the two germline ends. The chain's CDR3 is CSVGLSAEAFF. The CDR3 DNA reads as TGCAGCGTTGGTTTGTCAGCCGAAGCTTTCTTT.

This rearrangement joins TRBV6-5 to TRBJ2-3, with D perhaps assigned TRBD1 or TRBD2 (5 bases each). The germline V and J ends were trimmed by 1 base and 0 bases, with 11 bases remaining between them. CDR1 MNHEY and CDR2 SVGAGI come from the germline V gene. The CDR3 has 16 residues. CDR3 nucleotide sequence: TGTGCCAGCAGTTACTTCGGGACGACTAGCACAGATACGCAGTATTTT. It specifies CASSYFGTTSTDTQYF.

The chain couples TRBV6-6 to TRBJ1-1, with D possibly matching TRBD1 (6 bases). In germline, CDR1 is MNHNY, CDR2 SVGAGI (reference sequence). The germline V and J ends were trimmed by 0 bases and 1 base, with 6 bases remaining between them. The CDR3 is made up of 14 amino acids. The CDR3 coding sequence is TGTGCCAGCAGTTACTCCAGGGGGAACACTGAAGCTTTCTTT. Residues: CASSYSRGNTEAFF.

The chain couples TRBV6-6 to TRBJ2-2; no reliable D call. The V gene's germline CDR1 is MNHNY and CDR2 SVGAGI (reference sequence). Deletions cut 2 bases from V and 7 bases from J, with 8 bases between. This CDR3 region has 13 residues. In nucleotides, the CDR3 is TGTGCCAGCAGTTACCGGGCCAACGGGGAGCTGTTTTTT. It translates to CASSYRANGELFF.

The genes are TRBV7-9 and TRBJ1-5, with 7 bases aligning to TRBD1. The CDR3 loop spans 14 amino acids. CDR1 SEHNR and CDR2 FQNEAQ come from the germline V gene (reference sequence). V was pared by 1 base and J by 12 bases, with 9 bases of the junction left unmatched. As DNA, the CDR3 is TGTGCCAGCAGCTTAGAAGCGTCAGGGGGTGTCCAGCATTTT. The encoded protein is CASSLEASGGVQHF. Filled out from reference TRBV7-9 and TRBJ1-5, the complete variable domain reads DTGVSQNPRHKITKRGQNVTFRCDPISEHNRLYWYRQTLGQGPEFLTYFQNEAQLEKSRLLSDRFSAERPKGSFSTLEIQRTEQGDSAMYLCASSLEASGGVQHFGDGTRLSIL.

CDR3 loop: CASSQDTGGPDEQFF. The CDR3 DNA reads as TGCGCCAGCAGCCAAGACACGGGAGGGCCTGATGAGCAGTTCTTC. The chain employs TRBV4-1 and TRBJ2-1; 8 bases are a match to TRBD2. This CDR3 comprises 15 residues. The germline gives CDR1 MGHRA, CDR2 YSYEKL. Losses at the gene ends were 0 bases for V and 8 bases for J; bases not matched to a gene: 6.

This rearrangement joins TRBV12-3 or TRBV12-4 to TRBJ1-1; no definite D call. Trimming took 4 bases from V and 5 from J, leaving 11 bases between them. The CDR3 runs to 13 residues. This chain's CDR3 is CASSYEEYTEAFF. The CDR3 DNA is TGTGCCAGCAGTTATGAGGAGTATACTGAAGCTTTCTTT.

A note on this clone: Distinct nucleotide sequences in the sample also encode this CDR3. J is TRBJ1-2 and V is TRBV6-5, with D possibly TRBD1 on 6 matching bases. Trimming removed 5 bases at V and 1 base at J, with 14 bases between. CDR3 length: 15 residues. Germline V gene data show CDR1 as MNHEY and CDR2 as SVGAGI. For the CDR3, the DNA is TGTGCCAGCAGTCTCCGGCGGACAGATAACTATGGCTACACCTTC. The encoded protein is CASSLRRTDNYGYTF.

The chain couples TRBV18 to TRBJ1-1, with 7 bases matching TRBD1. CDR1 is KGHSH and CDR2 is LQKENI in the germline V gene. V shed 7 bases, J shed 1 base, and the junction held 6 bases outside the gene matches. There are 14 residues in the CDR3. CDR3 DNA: TGTGCCAGCTTCCTAACAGGGGCGAACACTGAAGCTTTCTTT. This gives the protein CASFLTGANTEAFF.

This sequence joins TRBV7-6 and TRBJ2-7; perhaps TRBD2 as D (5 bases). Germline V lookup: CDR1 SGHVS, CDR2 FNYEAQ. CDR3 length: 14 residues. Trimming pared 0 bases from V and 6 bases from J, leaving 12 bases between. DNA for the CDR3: TGTGCCAGCAGCTTAGCGCCGGGGTGTCGCGAGCAGTACTTC. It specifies CASSLAPGCREQYF.

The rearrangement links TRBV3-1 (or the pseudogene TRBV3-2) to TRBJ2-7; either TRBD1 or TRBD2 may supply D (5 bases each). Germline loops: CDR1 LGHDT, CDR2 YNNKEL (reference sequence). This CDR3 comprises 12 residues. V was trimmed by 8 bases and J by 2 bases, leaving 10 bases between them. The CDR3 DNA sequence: TGTGCCAGCGGGGACGGTGCCTACGAGCAGTACTTC. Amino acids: CASGDGAYEQYF.

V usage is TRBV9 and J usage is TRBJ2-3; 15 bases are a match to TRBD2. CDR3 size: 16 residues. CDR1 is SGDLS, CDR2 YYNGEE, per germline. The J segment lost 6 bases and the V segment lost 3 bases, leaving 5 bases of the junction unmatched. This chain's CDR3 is CASSAGLAGGPDTQYF. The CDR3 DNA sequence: TGTGCCAGCAGCGCTGGACTAGCGGGAGGGCCGGATACGCAGTATTTT. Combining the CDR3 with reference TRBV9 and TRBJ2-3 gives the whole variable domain DSGVTQTPKHLITATGQRVTLRCSPRSGDLSVYWYQQSLDQGLQFLIQYYNGEERAKGNILERFSAQQFPDLHSELNLSSLELGDSALYFCASSAGLAGGPDTQYFGPGTRLTVL.

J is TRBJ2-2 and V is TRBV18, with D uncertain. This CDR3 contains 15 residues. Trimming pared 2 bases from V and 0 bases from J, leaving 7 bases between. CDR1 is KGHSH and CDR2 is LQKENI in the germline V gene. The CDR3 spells CASSPIGTNTGELFF. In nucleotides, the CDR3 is TGTGCCAGCTCACCAATAGGGACGAACACCGGGGAGCTGTTTTTT.

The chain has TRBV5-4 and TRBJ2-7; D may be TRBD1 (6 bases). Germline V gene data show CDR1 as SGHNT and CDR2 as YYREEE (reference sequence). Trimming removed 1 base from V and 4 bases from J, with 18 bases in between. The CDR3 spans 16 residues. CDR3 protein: CASSLLGGGQGYEQYF. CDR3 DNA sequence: TGTGCCAGCAGCTTGTTGGGCGGCGGCCAGGGGTACGAGCAGTACTTC.

The DNA for the CDR3 is TGCAGCGTCCGCAAGGGTACTAGCGGCTACGAGCAGTACTTC. It specifies CSVRKGTSGYEQYF. The rearrangement uses TRBV29-1 and TRBJ2-7; 8 nucleotides agree with TRBD2. V dropped 6 bases and J dropped 3; count of bases not matched to a gene: 10. Per the germline V gene, CDR1 is SQVTM and CDR2 is ANQGSEA. CDR3 length: 14 amino acids.

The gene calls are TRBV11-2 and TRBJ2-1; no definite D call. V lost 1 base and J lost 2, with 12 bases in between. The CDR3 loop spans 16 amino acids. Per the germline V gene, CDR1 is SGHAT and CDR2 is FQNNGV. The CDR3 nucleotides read TGTGCCAGCAGCTTAGCGGGTCGGGCCCCCTACAATGAGCAGTTCTTC. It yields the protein CASSLAGRAPYNEQFF.